This entry describes one TCR beta chain. The entry originates in a study of blood T cell repertoires in COVID-19. Study in general: Acute and convalescent COVID-19 samples came from the United States, Italy and Spain.

In germline, CDR1 is SGHDT, CDR2 YYEEEE. CDR3 length equals 14 residues. Trimming pared 4 bases from V and 7 bases from J, leaving 18 bases between. Libraries were prepared by immunoSEQ multiplex PCR; TCRdb keeps only in-frame clonotypes and omits some of them. This sample carries approximately 200,000 clones, approximately 90% of them seen once, and the ten largest clones take 3.5% to 4.5%. The clonotype was recovered from a woman aged 25 to 45 with acute or convalescent COVID-19. Sequencing was done on a sample of peripheral blood. V usage is TRBV5-6 and J usage is TRBJ2-7; D may be TRBD2 (6 bases). For the CDR3, the DNA is TGTGCCAGCAGCCCCCTCGGGGCTGGAGGGGAGCAGTACTTC. This codes for CASSPLGAGGEQYF.